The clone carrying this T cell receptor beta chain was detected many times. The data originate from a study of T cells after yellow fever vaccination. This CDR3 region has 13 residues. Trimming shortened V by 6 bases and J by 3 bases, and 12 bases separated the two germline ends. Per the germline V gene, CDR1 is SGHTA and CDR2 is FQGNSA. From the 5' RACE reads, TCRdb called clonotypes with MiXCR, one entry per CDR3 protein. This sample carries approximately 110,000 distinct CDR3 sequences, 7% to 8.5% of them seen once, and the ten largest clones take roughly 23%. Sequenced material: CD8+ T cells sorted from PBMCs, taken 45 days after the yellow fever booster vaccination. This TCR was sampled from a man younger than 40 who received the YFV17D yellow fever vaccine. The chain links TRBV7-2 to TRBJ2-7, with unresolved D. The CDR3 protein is CASRGSPFYEQYF. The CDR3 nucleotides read TGTGCCAGCAGAGGGTCCCCCTTCTACGAGCAGTACTTC.